The 13 T cell receptor beta chains presented below share a single source sample, sequenced in a study of T cell responses to AZD1222 COVID-19 vaccine. This table comes from immunoSEQ multiplex PCR, and its TCRdb copy is limited to in-frame clones, with some not included. This sample has about 170,000 clones; approximately 90% occur once, and the top ten carry around 1%. The input for sequencing was peripheral blood, taken 28 days after the second AZD1222 dose. The receptors were gathered from an adult who received the AZD1222 COVID-19 vaccine.

CDR3 residues: CASSYSTGWEDTQYF. The CDR3 DNA reads as TGTGCCAGCAGCTATAGTACGGGGTGGGAAGATACGCAGTATTTT. V gene TRBV7-9 combines with J gene TRBJ2-3; TRBD2 is a possible D gene (5 bases). The germline CDR1 and CDR2 sequences are SEHNR and FQNEAQ (reference sequence). Deletions cut 4 bases from V and 5 bases from J, with 16 bases between. This CDR3 is 15 amino acids long.

The chain uses TRBV5-6 and TRBJ1-2, with D perhaps TRBD1 (5 bases). Trimming stripped 4 bases from V and 0 bases from J, with 13 bases between. The CDR3 is made up of 15 amino acids. Germline V gives CDR1 SGHDT, CDR2 YYEEEE. The CDR3 protein is CASSNVGTSNYGYTF. DNA for the CDR3: TGTGCCAGCAGCAATGTAGGGACCTCTAACTATGGCTACACCTTC.

J is TRBJ1-2 and V is TRBV10-3; 7 bases match TRBD1. Per germline, CDR1 ENHRY and CDR2 SYGVKD. V dropped 4 bases and J dropped 7; count of bases not matched to a gene: 9. This CDR3 region has 14 residues. CDR3 residues: CAISGLGTGAGYTF. DNA of the CDR3: TGTGCCATCAGTGGCCTAGGAACAGGGGCTGGCTACACCTTC.

The chain recombines TRBV29-1 with TRBJ1-5; 8 bases align to TRBD1. Germline loops: CDR1 SQVTM, CDR2 ANQGSEA. The CDR3 spans 12 residues. The V gene end was trimmed by 5 bases and the J gene end by 4 bases; junction bases not matched to a gene: 1. CDR3 region: CSVRTGNQPQHF. Written as DNA, the CDR3 is TGCAGCGTTAGGACAGGGAATCAGCCCCAGCATTTT. The complete variable domain, with remaining parts taken from reference TRBV29-1 and TRBJ1-5, reads SAVISQKPSRDICQRGTSLTIQCQVDSQVTMMFWYRQQPGQSLTLIATANQGSEATYESGFVIDKFPISRPNLTFSTLTVSNMSPEDSSIYLCSVRTGNQPQHFGDGTRLSIL.

This clone was observed a few times. The chain couples TRBV7-2 to TRBJ1-2; 8 nucleotides agree with TRBD1. The CDR3 extends over 15 amino acids. The germline V gene has CDR1 SGHTA and CDR2 FQGNSA. J was trimmed by 7 bases and V by 5 bases; bases with no gene match: 12. CDR3 loop: CASSPSTGADSGYTF. CDR3 DNA: TGTGCCAGCAGCCCTTCGACAGGGGCAGATTCTGGCTACACCTTC.

This CDR3 is CASRDRATDTQYF. The CDR3 DNA is TGTGCCAGCCGGGACAGGGCGACAGATACGCAGTATTTT. V usage is TRBV25-1 and J usage is TRBJ2-3; 9 bases agree with TRBD1. The CDR3 runs 13 residues. V shed 8 bases, J shed 3 bases, and the junction held 3 bases outside the gene matches. Looked up from germline, CDR1 is MGHDK and CDR2 is SYGVNS.

The chain links TRBV7-2 to TRBJ1-6; 8 bases map to TRBD1. The length of the CDR3 is 14 residues. CDR1 and CDR2 from the germline V gene are SGHTA and FQGNSA. Germline trimming cut 6 bases from V and 9 bases from J; bases unmatched to any gene: 7. CDR3 region: CASREQGDSSPLHF. The DNA of the CDR3 is TGTGCCAGCAGGGAACAGGGGGATAGTTCACCCCTCCACTTT.

The gene calls are TRBV14 and TRBJ1-1; D gene unclear. Germline V gene lookup returns CDR1 SGHDN and CDR2 FVKESK. V was trimmed by 2 bases and J by 0 bases, leaving 13 bases between them. This CDR3 comprises 16 residues. This CDR3 reads CASSQSLDGLNTEAFF. In DNA form, the CDR3 reads TGTGCCAGCAGCCAATCGCTCGACGGGTTGAACACTGAAGCTTTCTTT.

This chain joins TRBV4-3 and TRBJ2-5; the D gene is possibly TRBD1 (6 bases). There are 15 residues in the CDR3. The V end lost 1 base, the J end lost 2 bases, and 11 bases lay between the germline ends. The germline CDR1 and CDR2 sequences are LGHNA and YSLEER. CDR3 DNA: TGCGCCAGCAGCCAAGGGGGACACCGACAAGAGACCCAGTACTTC. Its protein product is CASSQGGHRQETQYF.

This chain connects TRBV24-1 to TRBJ2-1; TRBD1 matches at 8 bases. Germline V gene data show CDR1 as KGHDR and CDR2 as SFDVKD. The junction had 4 bases not matched to a gene; V was cut back by 5 bases and J by 5 bases. There are 14 residues in the CDR3. In nucleotides, the CDR3 is TGTGCCACCAGTGCCCAGGGGGCCAACAATGAGCAGTTCTTC. Its translation: CATSAQGANNEQFF.

This chain joins TRBV27 and TRBJ2-7; tentatively, D is TRBD1 or TRBD2 (5 bases each). Germline CDR1 is MNHEY and CDR2 is SMNVEV (reference sequence). Trimming took off 1 base at V and 2 bases at J, with 18 bases between the two ends. The CDR3 totals 17 residues. The CDR3 sequence: CASSLYLTGRGTYEQYF. CDR3 in DNA: TGTGCCAGCAGTTTATATCTAACGGGACGGGGAACCTACGAGCAGTACTTC.

This rearrangement joins TRBV11-3 to TRBJ1-1; weak D call: TRBD1 (5 bases). In germline, CDR1 is SGHNT, CDR2 YENEEA. Trimming removed 5 bases at V and 0 bases at J, with 7 bases between. The CDR3 is 13 residues long. The CDR3 is CASSKQVNTEAFF. The CDR3 nucleotides are TGTGCCAGCAGCAAACAGGTGAACACTGAAGCTTTCTTT.

The chain joins TRBV27 to TRBJ1-6, with 7 nucleotides matching TRBD1. Germline-derived CDR1 and CDR2 are MNHEY and SMNVEV (reference sequence). V trimming: 0 bases; J trimming: 6 bases; junction bases outside the gene matches: 5. The CDR3 contains 16 residues. Here the CDR3 reads CASSLSTGTANSPLHF. The DNA of the CDR3 is TGTGCCAGCAGTTTATCAACCGGGACAGCTAATTCACCCCTCCACTTT.